The text below deals with one T cell receptor beta chain. Its antigen is undetermined. This specimen belongs to a study of shared clonotypes between healthy human individuals. Looked up from germline, CDR1 is SGDLS and CDR2 is YYNGEE. The V end was cut by 5 bases, the J end by 4 bases, with 14 bases between. The CDR3 has 14 amino acids. Data came from immunoSEQ multiplex PCR; TCRdb stores just in-frame clones and leaves some out. The sample yields over 850,000 clones, more than 75% seen once. Findings and caveats of the study: Non-shared clonotypes had lower generation probabilities than those shared by all four donors. Apart from blood, nothing was sampled; tissue repertoires likely differ.

The V gene is TRBV9, the J gene TRBJ2-3, with D possibly TRBD2 on 5 matching bases. This receptor was obtained from a man younger than 30 in good health. Some clones in this sample may be carry-over from other donors' samples. The sample comprised memory CD4+ T cells from PBMCs. Sample subset: CD45RA-negative fraction. The CDR3: CASSTRGFPDTQYF. The CDR3 DNA reads as TGTGCCAGCAGTACACGAGGGTTCCCAGATACGCAGTATTTT.